The rows below give T cell receptor delta chains drawn from one sample of a study of gamma-delta chains in newborns, infants, children. TCRdb reanalysed the reads via CATT. Of 10,000 to 14,000 delta-chain clones detected, just under 9% appear once; the ten largest clones hold approximately 4%. The sample taken for sequencing was blood. All receptors derive from a child who was a newborn, infant or young child, either healthy, febrile or measles-vaccinated (not recorded which). CDR3s include the opening cysteine and the closing phenylalanine or tryptophan. The D gene is left open where the match is weak. The size field is filled for only some rows; it gives once, few, many or a size class.

j_call	v_call	d_call	clone_size	cdr3_nt	cdr3_aa
TRDJ1	TRDV2	TRDD3	-	TGTGCCTGTGACCCACTTTCACTGGGGGATACCGCGGGGACCGATAAACTCATCTTT	CACDPLSLGDTAGTDKLIF
TRDJ1	TRDV2	-	-	TGTGCCTGTGACATCTTATCGGGGGGCACGCCCACCGATAAACTCATCTTT	CACDILSGGTPTDKLIF
TRDJ1	TRDV2	TRDD3	-	TGTGCCTGTGACACCTTAAAGTCGACTGGGGGATCCGATAAACTCATCTTT	CACDTLKSTGGSDKLIF
TRDJ1	TRDV2	TRDD3	few	TGTGCCTGTGATCCACTTACTGGGGGATACGGGACCGATAAACTCATCTTT	CACDPLTGGYGTDKLIF
TRDJ1	TRDV2	TRDD3	few	TGTGCCTGTGACACGGTGGGGGATAAGGATAAACTCATCTTT	CACDTVGDKDKLIF
TRDJ1	TRDV2	TRDD3	few	TGTGCCTGTGACCCCGTTTGGGTGAGTTCGGGGGATAAAAGTTCCGATAAACTCATCTTT	CACDPVWVSSGDKSSDKLIF
TRDJ2	TRDV2	TRDD3	few	TGTGCCTGTGACACCGTACTGGGGGATACCACTTTGACAGCACAACTCTTCTTT	CACDTVLGDTTLTAQLFF
TRDJ1	TRDV2	-	medium-sized	TGTGCCTGTGACACCGTTTCCTACACCGATAAACTCATCTTT	CACDTVSYTDKLIF
TRDJ2	TRDV2	TRDD3	medium-sized	TGTGCCTGTGACCCTCTACTGGGGGATACGACAGCACAACTCTTCTTT	CACDPLLGDTTAQLFF
TRDJ1	TRDV1	TRDD3	few	TGTGCTCTTGGGGAACCCCCAGGGTACTGGGGGATTGCCGATAAACTCATCTTT	CALGEPPGYWGIADKLIF
TRDJ3	TRDV2	TRDD3	few	TGTGCCTGTGACACCGTATTACTGGGGGATAACTGGGACACCCGACAGATGTTTTTC	CACDTVLLGDNWDTRQMFF
TRDJ1	TRDV1	TRDD3	few	TGTGCTCTTGGGGAAAAACCCCCTCCACCAGTACTGGGGGATACGCGTGGCGATAAACTCATCTTT	CALGEKPPPPVLGDTRGDKLIF
TRDJ3	TRDV2	TRDD3	few	TGTGCCTGTGACACCGTGCTGGGGGAAAGGCGGGACACCCGACAGATGTTTTTC	CACDTVLGERRDTRQMFF
TRDJ1	TRDV2	TRDD3	-	TGTGCCTGTGACGCCCTACTGGGGGATACCCCGTACACCGATAAACTCATCTTT	CACDALLGDTPYTDKLIF
TRDJ3	TRDV2	-	few	TGTGCCTGTGACGCTTATACGGCCCCCAGCTCCTGGGACACCCGACAGATGTTTTTC	CACDAYTAPSSWDTRQMFF
TRDJ1	TRDV1	-	-	TGTGCTCGGGGCGAGGGACCGTACACCGATAAACTCATCTTT	CARGEGPYTDKLIF
TRDJ1	TRDV2	TRDD3	-	TGTGCCTGTGACATCGTGGGGATGGGGGATCCCTACACCGATAAACTCATCTTT	CACDIVGMGDPYTDKLIF
TRDJ1	TRDV2	TRDD3	medium-sized	TGTGCCTGTGACCGACTGGGGGATACTCAGACGACCGATAAACTCATCTTT	CACDRLGDTQTTDKLIF
TRDJ1	TRDV2	-	-	TGTGCCTGTGACAGTGTACTGGGAAGGGATAAACTCATCTTT	CACDSVLGRDKLIF
TRDJ2	TRDV1	TRDD2	-	TGTGCTCTTGGGGAACCCCGCCTTCCTACGCTTTTTCTGGTCCCCTGTTTGACAGCACAACTCTTCTTT	CALGEPRLPTLFLVPCLTAQLFF
TRDJ1	TRDV1	TRDD3	few	TGTGCTCTTGGGGTCTCGCCCTTCCCGACCACTGGGGGATACTCGGACACCGATAAACTCATCTTT	CALGVSPFPTTGGYSDTDKLIF
TRDJ1	TRDV2	-	-	TGTGCCTGTGACTCCTGGGGACCCTCAGGGAGCACCGATAAACTCATCTTT	CACDSWGPSGSTDKLIF
TRDJ1	TRDV1	TRDD3	few	TGTGCTCTTGGGGAACGGTTTCGGGGGATACGAATAATAGGGGCAAAGGATAAACTCATCTTT	CALGERFRGIRIIGAKDKLIF
TRDJ1	TRDV2	TRDD3	few	TGTGCCTGTGACACCATCGGGGGGATACGCAACCGTAACACCGATAAACTCATCTTT	CACDTIGGIRNRNTDKLIF
TRDJ1	TRDV2	TRDD3	few	TGTGCCTGTGACGGATTACTGGGGGATAACACCGATAAACTCATCTTT	CACDGLLGDNTDKLIF
TRDJ1	TRDV1	TRDD2	-	TGTGCTCTTGGGGAACCTTCCTTCCTACGGGACGAGGTGGGTTTTACCGATAAACTCATCTTT	CALGEPSFLRDEVGFTDKLIF
TRDJ1	TRDV2	TRDD3	-	TGTGCCTGTGATCGACTGGGGGATACGGAGGATAAACTCATCTTT	CACDRLGDTEDKLIF
TRDJ1	TRDV2	TRDD3	-	TGTGCCTGTGACACCGTTGGACTGGGGGACACCGATAAACTCATCTTT	CACDTVGLGDTDKLIF
TRDJ1	TRDV2	TRDD3	-	TGTGCCTGTGACGAGTGGGGGAGGTACACCGATAAACTCATCTTT	CACDEWGRYTDKLIF
TRDJ1	TRDV2	TRDD3	few	TGTGCCTGTGACCCTCTGGGGGATGCCGATAAACTCATCTTT	CACDPLGDADKLIF
TRDJ1	TRDV2	-	-	TGTGCCTGTGACCCTCTAGCCTTCCTAAGGATGGGGGATGGAAGCGATAAACTCATCTTT	CACDPLAFLRMGDGSDKLIF
TRDJ1	TRDV1	TRDD2	-	TGTGCTCTTGGGGTCCCGGCCTTCCTCCGGGCGTACACCGATAAACTCATCTTT	CALGVPAFLRAYTDKLIF
TRDJ1	TRDV2	TRDD3	few	TGTGCCTGTGACCTCTTGGTAGGGGGGATACGCGCCGATAAACTCATCTTT	CACDLLVGGIRADKLIF